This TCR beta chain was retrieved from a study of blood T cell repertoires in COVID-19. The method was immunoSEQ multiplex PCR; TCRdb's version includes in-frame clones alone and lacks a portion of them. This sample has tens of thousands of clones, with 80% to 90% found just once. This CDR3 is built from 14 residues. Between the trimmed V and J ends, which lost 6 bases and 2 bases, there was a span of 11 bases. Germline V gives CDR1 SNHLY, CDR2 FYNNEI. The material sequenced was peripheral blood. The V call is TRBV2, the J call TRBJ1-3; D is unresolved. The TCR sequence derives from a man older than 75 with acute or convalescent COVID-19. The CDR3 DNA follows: TGTGCCAGCAGGGAGGAACTGGCTGGAAACACCATATATTTT. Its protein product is CASREELAGNTIYF.